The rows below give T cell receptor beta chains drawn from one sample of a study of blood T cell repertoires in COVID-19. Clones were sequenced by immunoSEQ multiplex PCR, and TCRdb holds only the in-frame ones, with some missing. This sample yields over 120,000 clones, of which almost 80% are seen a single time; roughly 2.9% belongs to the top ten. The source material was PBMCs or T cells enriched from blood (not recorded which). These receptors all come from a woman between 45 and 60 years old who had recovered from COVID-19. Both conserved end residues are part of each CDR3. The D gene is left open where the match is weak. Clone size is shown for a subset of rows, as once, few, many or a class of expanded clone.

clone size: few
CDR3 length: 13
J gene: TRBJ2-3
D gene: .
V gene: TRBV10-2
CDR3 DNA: TGCGCCACCTCGTCTGTGGGGCCAGATACGCAGTATTTT
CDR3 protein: CATSSVGPDTQYF

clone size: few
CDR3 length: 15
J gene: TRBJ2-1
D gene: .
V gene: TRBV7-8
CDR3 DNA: TGTGCCAGCAGCTTCGGGGTTACCTCCTACAATGAGCAGTTCTTC
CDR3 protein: CASSFGVTSYNEQFF

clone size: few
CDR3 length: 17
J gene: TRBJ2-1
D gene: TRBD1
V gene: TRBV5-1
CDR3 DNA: TGCGCCAGCAGCTTGGAGGGCAGGGGGCTATCCTACAATGAGCAGTTCTTC
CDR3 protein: CASSLEGRGLSYNEQFF

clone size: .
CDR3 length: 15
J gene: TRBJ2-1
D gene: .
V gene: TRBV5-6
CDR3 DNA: TGTGCCAGCAGCTTTAGGGGGATCGCCTACAATGAGCAGTTCTTC
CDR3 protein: CASSFRGIAYNEQFF

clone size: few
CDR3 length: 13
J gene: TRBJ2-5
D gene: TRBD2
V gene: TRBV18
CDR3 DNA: TGTGCCAGCTCACTTGGACTAGCCGAGACCCAGTACTTC
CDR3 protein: CASSLGLAETQYF

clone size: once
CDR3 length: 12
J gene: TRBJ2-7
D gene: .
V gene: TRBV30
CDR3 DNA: TGTGCCGGGAGAGGGAGCCCCTACGAGCAGTACTTC
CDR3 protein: CAGRGSPYEQYF

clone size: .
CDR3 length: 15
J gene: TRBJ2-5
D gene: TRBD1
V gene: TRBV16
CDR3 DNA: TGTGCCAGCAGCCCTACCGACAGGGCGGTAGAGACCCAGTACTTC
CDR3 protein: CASSPTDRAVETQYF

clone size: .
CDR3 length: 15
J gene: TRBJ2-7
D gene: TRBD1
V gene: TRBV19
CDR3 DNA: TGTGCCAGTAGTGTGTCGGGGACAGGGTCCTACGAGCAGTACTTC
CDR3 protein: CASSVSGTGSYEQYF

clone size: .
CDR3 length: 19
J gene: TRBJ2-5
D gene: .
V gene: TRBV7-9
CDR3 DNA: TGTGCCAGCAGCCCTAAGGGGTTCTCGGACAGTAACTTCCAAGAGACCCAGTACTTC
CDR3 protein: CASSPKGFSDSNFQETQYF

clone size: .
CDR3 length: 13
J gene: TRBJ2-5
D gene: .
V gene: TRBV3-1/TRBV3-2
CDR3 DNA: TGTGCCAGCAGCCAATCATACCAAGAGACCCAGTACTTC
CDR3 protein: CASSQSYQETQYF

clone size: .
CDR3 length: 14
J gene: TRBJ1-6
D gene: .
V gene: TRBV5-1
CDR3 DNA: TGCGCCAGCAGCTTGGGACAGGCTAATTCACCCCTCCACTTT
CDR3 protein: CASSLGQANSPLHF

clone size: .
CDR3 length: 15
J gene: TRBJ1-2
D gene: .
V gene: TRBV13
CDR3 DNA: TGTGCCAGCAGCTTAGGGAGCCTATCTAACTATGGCTACACCTTC
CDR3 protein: CASSLGSLSNYGYTF

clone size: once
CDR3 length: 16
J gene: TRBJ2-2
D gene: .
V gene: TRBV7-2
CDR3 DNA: TGTGCCAGCAGCTTAGGACAGCTCCTGAACACCGGGGAGCTGTTTTTT
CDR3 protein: CASSLGQLLNTGELFF

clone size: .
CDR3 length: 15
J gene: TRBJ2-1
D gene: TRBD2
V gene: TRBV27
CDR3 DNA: TGTGCCAGCAGTCCCTGGGGGGGGAGGGGCAATGAGCAGTTCTTC
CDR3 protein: CASSPWGGRGNEQFF

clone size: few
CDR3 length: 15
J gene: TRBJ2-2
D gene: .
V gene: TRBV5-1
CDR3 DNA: TGCGCCAGCAGCTTGGAGGGCAGGGCCACCGGGGAGCTGTTTTTT
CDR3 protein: CASSLEGRATGELFF

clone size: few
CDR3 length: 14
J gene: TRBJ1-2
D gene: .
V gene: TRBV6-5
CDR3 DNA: TGTGCCAGCAGTTACTCTGTGAGCCTCTATGGCTACACCTTC
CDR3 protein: CASSYSVSLYGYTF

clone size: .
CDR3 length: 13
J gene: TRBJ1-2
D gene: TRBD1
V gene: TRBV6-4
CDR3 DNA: TGTGCCAGCAGGGGGGGACAGACCTATGGCTACACCTTC
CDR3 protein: CASRGGQTYGYTF

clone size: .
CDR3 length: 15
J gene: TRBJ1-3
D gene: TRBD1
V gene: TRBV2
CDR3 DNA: TGTGCCAGCAGTTCCCAGGGACAGCGGGGGAACACCATATATTTT
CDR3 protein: CASSSQGQRGNTIYF

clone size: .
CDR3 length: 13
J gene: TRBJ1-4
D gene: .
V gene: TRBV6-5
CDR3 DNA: TGTGCCAGCAGTAGCCAGGGGCGGGAAAAACTGTTTTTT
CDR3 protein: CASSSQGREKLFF

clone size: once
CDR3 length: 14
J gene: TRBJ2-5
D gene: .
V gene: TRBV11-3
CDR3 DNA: TGTGCCAGCAGCTTTGGACAAAAAAGGGAGACCCAGTACTTC
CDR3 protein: CASSFGQKRETQYF

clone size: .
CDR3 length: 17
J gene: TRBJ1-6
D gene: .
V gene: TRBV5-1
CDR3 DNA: TGCGCCAGCACCATGCGGTGGGGGGATAAGTGGAATTCACCCCTCCACTTT
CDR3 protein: CASTMRWGDKWNSPLHF

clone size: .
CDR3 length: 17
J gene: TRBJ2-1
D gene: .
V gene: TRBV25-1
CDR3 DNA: TGTGCCAGCAGTGAAAGGGTTGGGCGGGGATCCTACAATGAGCAGTTCTTC
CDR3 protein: CASSERVGRGSYNEQFF

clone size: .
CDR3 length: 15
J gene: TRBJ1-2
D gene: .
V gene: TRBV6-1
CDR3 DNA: TGTGCCAGCAGTGAGGGAACAGGGTCCCCTTATGGCTACACCTTC
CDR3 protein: CASSEGTGSPYGYTF

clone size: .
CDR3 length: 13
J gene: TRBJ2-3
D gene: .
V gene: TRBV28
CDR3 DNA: TGTGCCAGCAGTTTTTCCAACACAGATACGCAGTATTTT
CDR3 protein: CASSFSNTDTQYF

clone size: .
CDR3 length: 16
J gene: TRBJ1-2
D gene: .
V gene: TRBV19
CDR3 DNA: TGTGCCAGTAGTATTCCAGGTCAAAGGATCACTAGCGGCTACACCTTC
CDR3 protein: CASSIPGQRITSGYTF

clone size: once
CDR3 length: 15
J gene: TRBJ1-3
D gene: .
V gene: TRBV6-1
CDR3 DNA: TGTGCCAGCAGTGAGGCAGGCTACTCTGGAAACACCATATATTTT
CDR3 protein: CASSEAGYSGNTIYF

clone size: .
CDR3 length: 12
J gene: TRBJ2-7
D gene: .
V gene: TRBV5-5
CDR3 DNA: TGTGCCAGCAGCTTTGACTTCTACGAGCAGTACTTC
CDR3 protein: CASSFDFYEQYF

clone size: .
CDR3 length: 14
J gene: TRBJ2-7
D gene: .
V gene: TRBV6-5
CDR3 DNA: TGTGCCAGCAGTAACCTAGGGGGATCCTACGAGCAGTACTTC
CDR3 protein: CASSNLGGSYEQYF

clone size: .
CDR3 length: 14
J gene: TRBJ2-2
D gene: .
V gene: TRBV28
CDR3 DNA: TGTGCCAGCAGCTCCGGGGTCATCACCGGGGAGCTGTTTTTT
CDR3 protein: CASSSGVITGELFF

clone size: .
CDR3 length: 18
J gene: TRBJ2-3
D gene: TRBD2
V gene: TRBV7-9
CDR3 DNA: TGTGCCAGCAGCTTACCATTTAGTCCCGGACTAGCAAAAGATACGCAGTATTTT
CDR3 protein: CASSLPFSPGLAKDTQYF

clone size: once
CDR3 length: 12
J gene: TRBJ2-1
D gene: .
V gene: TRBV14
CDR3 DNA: TGTGCCAGCAGCCCCGGCCAGGTCGAGCTGTTCTTC
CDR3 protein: CASSPGQVELFF

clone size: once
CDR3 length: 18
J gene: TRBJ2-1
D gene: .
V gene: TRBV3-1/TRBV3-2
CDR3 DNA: TGTGCCAGCAGCCAAGAACGTTTATGGGGGGAATCCTACAATGAGCAGTTCTTC
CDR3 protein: CASSQERLWGESYNEQFF

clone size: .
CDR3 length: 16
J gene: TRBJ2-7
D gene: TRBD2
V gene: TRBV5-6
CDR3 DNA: TGTGCCAGCAGCCGGATTACTTTCGGGGGGACTAACGAGCAGTACTTC
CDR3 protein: CASSRITFGGTNEQYF

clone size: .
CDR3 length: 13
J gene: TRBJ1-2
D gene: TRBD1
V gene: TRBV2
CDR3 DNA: TGTGCCACCCCCCGCGACAGGGATAATGGCTACACCTTC
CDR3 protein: CATPRDRDNGYTF

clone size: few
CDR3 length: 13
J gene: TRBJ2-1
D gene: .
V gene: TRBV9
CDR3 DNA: TGTGCCAGCAGCAGAGAAAGGGGCAATGAGCAGTTCTTC
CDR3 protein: CASSRERGNEQFF

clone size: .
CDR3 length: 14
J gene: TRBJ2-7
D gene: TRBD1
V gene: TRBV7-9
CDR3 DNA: TGTGCCAGCACCATGGGACAGGGGGCCGACGAGCAGTACTTC
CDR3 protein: CASTMGQGADEQYF

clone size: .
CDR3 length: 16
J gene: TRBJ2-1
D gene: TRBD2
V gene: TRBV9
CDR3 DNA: TGTGCCAGCAGCGTAGAGGTGGGACTAGCGGCAAACGAGCAGTTCTTC
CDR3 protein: CASSVEVGLAANEQFF

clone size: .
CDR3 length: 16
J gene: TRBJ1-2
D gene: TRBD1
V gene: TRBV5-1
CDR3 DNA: TGCGCCAGCAGCTTACTGCCGGGACAGGTTAACTATGGCTACACCTTC
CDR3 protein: CASSLLPGQVNYGYTF

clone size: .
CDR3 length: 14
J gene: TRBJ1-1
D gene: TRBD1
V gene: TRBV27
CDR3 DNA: TGTGCCAGCAGTTGGACAGGTAGGTTCGCTGAAGCTTTCTTT
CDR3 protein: CASSWTGRFAEAFF

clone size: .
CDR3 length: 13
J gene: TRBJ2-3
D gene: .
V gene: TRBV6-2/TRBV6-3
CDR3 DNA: TGTGCCAGCAGTTACCTCAGGGAAGATACGCAGTATTTT
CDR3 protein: CASSYLREDTQYF

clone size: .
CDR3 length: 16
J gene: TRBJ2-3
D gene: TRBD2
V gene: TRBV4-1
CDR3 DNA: TGCGCCAGCAGCCCAAACAGCGGGGGAAACACAGATACGCAGTATTTT
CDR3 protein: CASSPNSGGNTDTQYF

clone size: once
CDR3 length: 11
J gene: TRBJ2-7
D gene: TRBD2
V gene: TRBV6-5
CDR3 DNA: TGTGCCAGCAGCACCGGGGGGTTAGGGTACTTC
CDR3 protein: CASSTGGLGYF